Below are 27 T cell receptor beta chains sequenced from a single sample in a study of identical twins. TCRdb redid the calling of the 5' RACE reads with MiXCR, one entry per CDR3 protein. The sample records 700,000 to 950,000 distinct CDR3 sequences, 9% to 15% being singletons. Another study also made use of these data, one on yellow fever vaccine responses in identical twins.

Sequencing was done on a sample of PBMCs. The source of these receptors is a woman aged 18-35 years in good health.

The sample holds many counts of this clonotype. This chain connects TRBV5-1 to TRBJ2-2; 8 bases map to TRBD2. The V segment lost 7 bases and the J segment 3 bases; nucleotides outside the gene matches: 8. The CDR3 consists of 15 residues. CDR1 is SGHRS and CDR2 is YFSETQ in the germline V gene. This chain's CDR3 is CASGSGGGYTGELFF. CDR3 DNA: TGCGCCAGCGGTTCTGGCGGGGGGTACACCGGGGAGCTGTTTTTT.

This clonotype was seen only a few times. The genes are TRBV12-5 and TRBJ1-1, with 9 nucleotides matching TRBD1. CDR3 size: 16 residues. The trim removed 2 bases at V and 2 bases at J, leaving 6 bases unmatched. Looked up from germline, CDR1 is LGHNT and CDR2 is FRNRAP. CDR3: CASGLYPQGANTEAFF. As DNA, the CDR3 is TGTGCTAGTGGTTTGTACCCACAGGGGGCCAACACTGAAGCTTTCTTT.

The rearrangement joins TRBV6-1 to TRBJ2-2; 7 bases map to TRBD2. This CDR3 is 16 amino acids long. The germline gives CDR1 MNHNS, CDR2 SASEGT. V shed 7 bases and J 1 base; nucleotides not matched to a gene: 9. CDR3 loop: CASILADCLNTGELFF. CDR3 DNA: TGTGCCAGCATCCTAGCGGATTGCTTGAACACCGGGGAGCTGTTTTTT.

J is TRBJ2-1 and V is TRBV24-1; weak D call: TRBD1 (6 bases). V was pared by 1 base and J by 9 bases, with 15 bases between. The CDR3 has 15 residues. CDR1 is KGHDR and CDR2 is SFDVKD in the germline V gene. CDR3 loop: CATSDFTRGYGEQFF. The CDR3 bases are TGTGCCACCAGTGATTTCACCAGGGGCTACGGTGAGCAGTTCTTC.

This clonotype has a single count. This chain joins TRBV12-3 or TRBV12-4 and TRBJ2-7, with TRBD1 matching 9 bases. V gave up 11 bases and J gave up 0 bases; unmatched junction bases: 5. This CDR3 has 13 amino acids. CDR3 protein: CAGGTGCSYEQYV. The CDR3 DNA reads as TGTGCCGGAGGGACAGGGTGCTCCTACGAGCAGTACGTC.

The CDR3 sequence: CSANPAPGAKNIQYF. CDR3 in DNA: TGCAGTGCTAACCCGGCCCCAGGGGCCAAAAACATTCAGTACTTC. The V and J genes are TRBV20-1 and TRBJ2-4, with D possibly TRBD1 on 5 matching bases. V was trimmed by 4 bases and J by 1 base, leaving 14 bases between them. Germline values: CDR1 DFQATT, CDR2 SNEGSKA (reference sequence). The CDR3 is 15 amino acids.

There are many counts of this clonotype. At one of its ends the junction is not consistent with the germline gene, which may arise from a read error. The V and J genes are TRBV6-5 and TRBJ1-1, with TRBD1 matching over 11 bases. Germline V lookup: CDR1 MNHEY, CDR2 SVGAGI. The CDR3 sequence is 14 residues long. CDR3 protein: CASSSGTGGTEAFF. The CDR3 DNA sequence: TGCGCCAGCAGCTCCGGGACAGGGGGCACTGAAGCTTTCTTT.

This clonotype was detected only a few times. The chain combines TRBV6-1 with TRBJ2-1; 16 nucleotides align to TRBD2. Germline CDR1 and CDR2: MNHNS and SASEGT. Unmatched junction bases numbered 6, after V lost 6 bases and J lost 10 bases. This CDR3 is built from 15 residues. The CDR3 protein is CASRLGLAGGAEQFF. As DNA, the CDR3 is TGTGCCAGCAGATTGGGACTAGCGGGGGGGGCCGAGCAGTTCTTC.

This chain connects TRBV12-3 or TRBV12-4 to TRBJ1-2, with D possibly being TRBD1 (5 bases). The CDR3 is 11 residues long. The V and J ends lost 7 bases and 7 bases respectively, with 10 bases between them. This CDR3 is CASTIGGGYTF. The CDR3 nucleotides read TGTGCCAGCACCATTGGGGGTGGCTACACCTTC.

This clonotype was seen at least ten times. The chain uses TRBV15 and TRBJ1-2; D not certain. The CDR3 runs to 14 residues. The germline gives CDR1 LNHNV, CDR2 YYDKDF (reference sequence). The V end was cut by 3 bases, the J end by 8 bases, with 16 bases between. This CDR3 is CATSRVGKDSGYTF. The CDR3 region has the DNA TGTGCCACCAGCAGGGTAGGGAAGGACTCGGGCTACACCTTC.

Ten or more counts support this clonotype. The V gene is TRBV2, the J gene TRBJ1-6; D is ambiguous. Per the germline V gene, CDR1 is SNHLY and CDR2 is FYNNEI. The CDR3 sequence is 14 residues long. The V gene lost 10 bases and the J gene lost 1 base, with 11 bases spanning the gap. This chain's CDR3 is CATSPRSYNSPLHF. The CDR3 nucleotides read TGTGCCACCTCACCAAGGTCCTATAATTCACCCCTCCACTTT.

This clonotype was detected ten times or more. The chain carries TRBV5-1 and TRBJ2-1, with TRBD2 as a possible D gene (6 bases). V was pared by 5 bases and J by 2 bases, with 8 bases between. The CDR3 extends over 13 amino acids. Per germline, CDR1 SGHRS and CDR2 YFSETQ. DNA for the CDR3: TGCGCCAGCAGAACGGGGGCCTACAATGAGCAGTTCTTC. Protein sequence: CASRTGAYNEQFF.

The J gene is TRBJ2-3, the V gene TRBV5-1; 9 bases are shared with TRBD1. From germline, CDR1 is SGHRS and CDR2 YFSETQ. Trimming cost V 4 bases and J 0 bases; bases outside gene matches: 12. The CDR3 extends over 18 amino acids. The CDR3 coding sequence is TGCGCCAGCAGCCTCCAGGACAGGGGTTGGCTTAGCACAGATACGCAGTATTTT. Translated, it gives CASSLQDRGWLSTDTQYF.

To note about this clonotype: The germline gene is not matched at one end of the junction; a read error may be the cause. The chain has TRBV27 and TRBJ2-3, with TRBD2 as a possible D gene (6 bases). This CDR3 has 11 residues. Germline CDR1 reads MNHEY; CDR2 reads SMNVEV (reference sequence). CDR3 DNA: TGTGTCAGCAGCAAACGGGGGACGCAGTATTTT. As protein: CVSSKRGTQYF.

V usage is TRBV5-1 and J usage is TRBJ2-7, with TRBD2 matching 11 bases. The junction had 15 bases not matched to a gene; V was cut back by 5 bases and J by 2 bases. Germline lookup yields CDR1 SGHRS and CDR2 YFSETQ. This CDR3 has 18 amino acids. CDR3 sequence reads: CASSQMTSGKDLTYEQYF. DNA for the CDR3: TGCGCCAGCAGTCAAATGACTAGCGGGAAGGACCTCACCTACGAGCAGTACTTC.

This clonotype has only a few counts. This sequence joins TRBV9 and TRBJ2-5; D perhaps matches TRBD1 (5 bases). V lost 0 bases and J 5 bases, leaving 8 bases between the germline ends. Germline V gene data show CDR1 as SGDLS and CDR2 as YYNGEE. This CDR3 has 13 amino acids. DNA of the CDR3: TGTGCCAGCAGCGTAGGGGGCTACGAGACCCAGTACTTC. Translation: CASSVGGYETQYF.

The chain couples TRBV3-1 to TRBJ2-7, with a possible D match to TRBD2 (7 bases). The germline gives CDR1 LGHDT, CDR2 YNNKEL (reference sequence). The CDR3 is 13 residues long. Trimming took 4 bases from V and 7 from J, leaving 14 bases between them. The CDR3, as DNA: TGTGCCAGCAGCCGGCTGGGGGGGCTGGAGCAGTACTTC. This sequence encodes CASSRLGGLEQYF.

CDR3 nucleotide sequence: TGCGCCAGCAGTCTACCACCGGGACACCCGATCACAGATACGCAGTATTTT. This sequence encodes CASSLPPGHPITDTQYF. The V call is TRBV4-1, the J call TRBJ2-3, with a tentative D call TRBD1 (6 bases). The CDR3 is made up of 17 amino acids. Trimming removed 6 bases at V and 2 bases at J, with 21 bases between. Germline CDR1 reads MGHRA; CDR2 reads YSYEKL.

The J gene is TRBJ2-7, the V gene TRBV3-1; D possibly uses TRBD1 or TRBD2 (7 bases each). V dropped 4 bases and J dropped 5 bases, with 15 bases sitting between them. Germline V lookup: CDR1 LGHDT, CDR2 YNNKEL (reference sequence). The CDR3 is 14 amino acids. The CDR3: CASSRAGGVDEQYF. The CDR3 DNA follows: TGTGCCAGCAGCCGAGCAGGGGGGGTCGACGAGCAGTACTTC.

This clonotype has only a few counts. J is TRBJ2-7 and V is TRBV12-5; possibly TRBD1 or TRBD2 for D (6 bases each). Germline V CDR1 and CDR2: LGHNT, FRNRAP. The CDR3 covers 13 residues. V was trimmed by 0 bases and J by 4 bases, leaving 7 bases between them. CDR3 DNA sequence: TGTGCTAGTGGTTTGGTAGGGGGGTACGAGCAGTACTTC. Its protein is CASGLVGGYEQYF.

The genes are TRBV5-1 and TRBJ2-7, with D unresolved. The V gene lost 4 bases and the J gene lost 0 bases, with 11 bases spanning the gap. Per germline, CDR1 SGHRS and CDR2 YFSETQ. The CDR3 consists of 14 residues. This CDR3 is CASSGLGRSYEQYF. CDR3 nucleotides: TGCGCCAGCAGCGGGCTAGGACGCTCCTACGAGCAGTACTTC.

The CDR3: CASSYRRDSNEAFF. The CDR3 nucleotides are TGTGCCAGCAGTTACCGTCGGGACAGTAATGAAGCTTTCTTT. J is TRBJ1-1 and V is TRBV6-5; 7 positions match TRBD1. Germline V gene lookup returns CDR1 MNHEY and CDR2 SVGAGI. There are 14 residues in the CDR3. The ends lost 2 bases at V and 7 bases at J; junction bases unmatched: 7.

There are a few counts of this clonotype. V and J are TRBV7-9 and TRBJ1-6; D gene unclear. Per the germline V gene, CDR1 is SEHNR and CDR2 is FQNEAQ (reference sequence). V lost 5 bases and J lost 8, with 10 bases in between. This CDR3 region has 13 residues. This CDR3 reads CASSPWPDSPLHF. CDR3 DNA sequence: TGTGCCAGCAGCCCTTGGCCAGATTCACCCCTCCACTTT.

This clonotype was detected many times. This chain connects TRBV5-5 to TRBJ2-2; D is unclear. CDR3 length equals 13 residues. Germline V gene data show CDR1 as SGHKS and CDR2 as YYEKEE (reference sequence). The ends were cut back, 2 bases at V and 6 bases at J, with 8 bases in the middle. The CDR3, as DNA: TGTGCCAGCAGCTTTTGGTCCTCCGGGGAGCTGTTTTTT. Protein product: CASSFWSSGELFF.

This clonotype came up a few times. The chain carries TRBV19 and TRBJ2-1; D is perhaps TRBD2 (5 bases). The CDR3 has 15 amino acids. The germline V gene has CDR1 LNHDA and CDR2 SQIVND (reference sequence). Trimming removed 3 bases at V and 5 bases at J, with 14 bases between. The CDR3 loop reads CASSIGEWAHNEQFF. CDR3 coding DNA: TGTGCCAGTAGTATTGGGGAGTGGGCACACAATGAGCAGTTCTTC. The variable domain in full, completed from reference TRBV19 and TRBJ2-1, reads DGGITQSPKYLFRKEGQNVTLSCEQNLNHDAMYWYRQDPGQGLRLIYYSQIVNDFQKGDIAEGYSVSREKKESFPLTVTSAQKNPTAFYLCASSIGEWAHNEQFFGPGTRLTVL.

The chain uses TRBV15 and TRBJ2-7, with 9 bases lining up with TRBD1. Germline V gives CDR1 LNHNV, CDR2 YYDKDF (reference sequence). This CDR3 has 18 residues. V lost 2 bases, J lost 5 bases, and 16 bases stayed unmatched. Written as DNA, the CDR3 is TGTGCCACCAGCAGAACGCCTCGCCGGGACAGGGTATCAAACGAGCAGTACTTC. The encoded protein is CATSRTPRRDRVSNEQYF.

The chain carries TRBV29-1 and TRBJ2-1, with 11 bases aligning to TRBD2. The CDR3 covers 16 residues. Trimming removed 6 bases from V and 5 bases from J; junction bases left unmatched: 12. Germline V gene data show CDR1 as SQVTM and CDR2 as ANQGSEA. The CDR3 spells CSVGSKTSGANNEQFF. The CDR3 nucleotides read TGCAGCGTGGGCAGTAAGACTAGCGGGGCAAACAATGAGCAGTTCTTC.